This T cell receptor beta chain was sequenced in a study of T cell responses to AZD1222 COVID-19 vaccine. Assay: immunoSEQ multiplex PCR; the TCRdb copy retains only in-frame clones and omits some. The table lists roughly 100,000 clones, roughly 87% of them singletons. For this clone: What it recognizes is unknown.

The J segment lost 6 bases and the V segment lost 3 bases, leaving 3 bases of the junction unmatched. The length of the CDR3 is 13 residues. CDR1 SGHNT and CDR2 YENEEA come from the germline V gene. Regarding the study as a whole: Females outnumbered males among donors, who were mostly white British; clonal diversity was possibly underestimated. With dominance at 160-218 and 743-854, vaccine-associated CD4 TCRs spanned spike.

This TCR derives from an adult in good health. The material sequenced was peripheral blood, taken on day 0 of AZD1222 vaccination. The chain carries TRBV11-3 and TRBJ2-3; the match to TRBD2 covers 7 bases. The CDR3 region has the DNA TGTGCCAGCAGCTTGGGGCGGGGGGATACGCAGTATTTT. It yields the protein CASSLGRGDTQYF.